The source of this T cell receptor beta chain is a study of T cells after yellow fever vaccination. Turning to the study itself: SMART-Seq v4 Ultra Low Input prepared the low-cell-number fractions.

This clonotype showed up many times. Its specificity is unknown. TCRdb analysed the 5' RACE reads with MiXCR anew, one entry per CDR3 protein. The sample has over 120,000 distinct CDR3 sequences; under 7% are singletons. The V gene's germline CDR1 is SGHTA and CDR2 FQGTGA. Trimming left V 7 bases short and J 5 bases short, with 21 bases between. The CDR3 contains 16 residues. Study results and limitations: Sorted repertoires could include abundant contaminating clonotypes from bulk cells. Researchers noted that a small share of clonotypes showed up in both CD4 and CD8 compartments.

The sample here was CD4+ T cells sorted from PBMCs, taken 10 days after the yellow fever booster vaccination. This chain connects TRBV7-3 to TRBJ2-1, with TRBD2 as a possible D gene (6 bases). The clonotype originates from a young man who received the YFV17D yellow fever vaccine. CDR3 nucleotides: TGTGCCAGCACCCCTGACGGAGGCGGAGGGCACAATGAGCAGTTCTTC. As protein: CASTPDGGGGHNEQFF.